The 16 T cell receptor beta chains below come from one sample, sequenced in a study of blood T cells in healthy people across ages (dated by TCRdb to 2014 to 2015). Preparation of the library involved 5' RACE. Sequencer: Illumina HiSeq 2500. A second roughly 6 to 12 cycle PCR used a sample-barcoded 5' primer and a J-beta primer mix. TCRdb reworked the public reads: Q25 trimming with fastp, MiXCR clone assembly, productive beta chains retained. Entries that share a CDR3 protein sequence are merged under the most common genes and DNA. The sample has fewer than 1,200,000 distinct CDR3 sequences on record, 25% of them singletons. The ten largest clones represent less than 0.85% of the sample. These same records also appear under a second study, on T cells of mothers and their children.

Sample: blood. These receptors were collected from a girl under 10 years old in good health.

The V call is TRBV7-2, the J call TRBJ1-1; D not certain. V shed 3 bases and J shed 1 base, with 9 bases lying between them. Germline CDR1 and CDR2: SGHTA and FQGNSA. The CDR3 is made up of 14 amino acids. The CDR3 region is CASSFEWTNTEAFF. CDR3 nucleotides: TGTGCCAGCAGCTTCGAGTGGACGAACACTGAAGCTTTCTTT. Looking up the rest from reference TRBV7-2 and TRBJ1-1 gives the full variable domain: GAGVSQSPSNKVTEKGKDVELRCDPISGHTALYWYRQSLGQGLEFLIYFQGNSAPDKSGLPSDRFSAERTGGSVSTLTIQRTQQEDSAVYLCASSFEWTNTEAFFGQGTRLTVV.

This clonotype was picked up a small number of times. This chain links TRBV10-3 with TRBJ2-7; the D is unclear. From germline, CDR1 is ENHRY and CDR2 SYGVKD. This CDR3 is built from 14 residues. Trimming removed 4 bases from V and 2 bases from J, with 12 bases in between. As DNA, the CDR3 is TGTGCCATCAGTGCTGCCGGGCCAGCCTACGAGCAGTACTTC. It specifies CAISAAGPAYEQYF.

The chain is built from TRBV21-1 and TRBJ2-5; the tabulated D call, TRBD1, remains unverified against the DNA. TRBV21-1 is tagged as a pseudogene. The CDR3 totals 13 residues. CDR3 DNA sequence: TGTGCCAGCAGCACCCGGGAGAAAGAGACCCAGTACTTC. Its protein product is CASSTREKETQYF.

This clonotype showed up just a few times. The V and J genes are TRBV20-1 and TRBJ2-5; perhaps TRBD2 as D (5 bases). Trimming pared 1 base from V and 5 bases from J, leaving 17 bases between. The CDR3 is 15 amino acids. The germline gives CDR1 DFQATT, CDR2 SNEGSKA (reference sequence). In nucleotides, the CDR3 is TGCAGTGCTAGAGTCTCTGGTCCGGCGGGTGAGACCCAGTACTTC. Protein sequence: CSARVSGPAGETQYF.

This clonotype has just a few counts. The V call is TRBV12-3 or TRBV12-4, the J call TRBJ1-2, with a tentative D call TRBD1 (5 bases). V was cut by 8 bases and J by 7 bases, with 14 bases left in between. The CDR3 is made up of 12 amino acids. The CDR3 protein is CASEAGLSGYTF. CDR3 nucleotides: TGTGCCAGCGAGGCAGGGTTATCTGGCTACACCTTC.

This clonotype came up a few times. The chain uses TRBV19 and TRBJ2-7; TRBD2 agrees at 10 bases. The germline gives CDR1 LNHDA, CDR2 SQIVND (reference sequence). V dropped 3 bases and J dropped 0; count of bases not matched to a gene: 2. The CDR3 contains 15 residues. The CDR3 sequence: CASSILAGVSYEQYF. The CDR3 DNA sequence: TGTGCCAGTAGTATTCTAGCGGGAGTCTCCTACGAGCAGTACTTC.

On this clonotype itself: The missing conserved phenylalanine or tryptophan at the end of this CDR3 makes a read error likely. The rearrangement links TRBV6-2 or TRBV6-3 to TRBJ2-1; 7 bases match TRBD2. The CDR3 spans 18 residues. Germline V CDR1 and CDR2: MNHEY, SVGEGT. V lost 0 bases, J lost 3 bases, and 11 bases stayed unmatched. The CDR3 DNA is TGTGCCAGCAGTTACTCGAGTGCTAGCGGCTTACTCTACAATGAGCAGTTCCTC. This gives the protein CASSYSSASGLLYNEQFL.

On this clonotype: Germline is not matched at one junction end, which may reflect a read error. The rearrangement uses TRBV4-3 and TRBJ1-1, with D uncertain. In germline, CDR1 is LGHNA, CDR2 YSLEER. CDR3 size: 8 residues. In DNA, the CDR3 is TGCGCCAGCAGTGAGTGGCTCTTT. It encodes CASSEWLF.

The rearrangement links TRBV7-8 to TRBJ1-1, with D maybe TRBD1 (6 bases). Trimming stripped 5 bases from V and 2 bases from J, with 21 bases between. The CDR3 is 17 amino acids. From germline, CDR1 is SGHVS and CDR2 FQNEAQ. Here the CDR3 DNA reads TGTGCCAGCAGCCGCCCCGAGGGCAGGGGATCAAACACTGAAGCTTTCTTT. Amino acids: CASSRPEGRGSNTEAFF.

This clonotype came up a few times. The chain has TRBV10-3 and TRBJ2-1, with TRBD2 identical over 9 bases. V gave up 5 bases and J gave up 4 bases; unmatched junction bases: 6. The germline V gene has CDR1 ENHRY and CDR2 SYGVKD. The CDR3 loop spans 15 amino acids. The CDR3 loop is CAISRSSGEYNEQFF. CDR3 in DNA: TGTGCCATCAGTCGGTCTAGCGGGGAATACAATGAGCAGTTCTTC.

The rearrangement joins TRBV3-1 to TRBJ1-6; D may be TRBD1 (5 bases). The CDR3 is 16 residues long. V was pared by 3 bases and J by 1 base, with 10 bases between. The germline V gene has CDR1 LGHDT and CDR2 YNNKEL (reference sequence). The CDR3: CASSQGDASYNSPLHF. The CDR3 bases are TGTGCCAGCAGCCAGGGGGACGCGTCCTATAATTCACCCCTCCACTTT. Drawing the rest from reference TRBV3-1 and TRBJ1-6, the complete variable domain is DTAVSQTPKYLVTQMGNDKSIKCEQNLGHDTMYWYKQDSKKFLKIMFSYNNKELIINETVPNRFSPKSPDKAHLNLHINSLELGDSAVYFCASSQGDASYNSPLHFGNGTRLTVT.

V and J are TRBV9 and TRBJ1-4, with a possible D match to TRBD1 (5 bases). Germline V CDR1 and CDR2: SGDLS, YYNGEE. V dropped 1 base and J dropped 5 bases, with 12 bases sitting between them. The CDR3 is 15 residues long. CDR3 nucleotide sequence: TGTGCCAGCAGCGTAACGGGACTGGACAATGAAAAACTGTTTTTT. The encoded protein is CASSVTGLDNEKLFF.

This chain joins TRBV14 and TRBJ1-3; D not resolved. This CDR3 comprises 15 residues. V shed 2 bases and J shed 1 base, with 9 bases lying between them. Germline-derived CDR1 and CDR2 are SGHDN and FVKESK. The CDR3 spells CASSQPTPSGNTIYF. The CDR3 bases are TGTGCCAGCAGCCAACCGACACCATCTGGAAACACCATATATTTT. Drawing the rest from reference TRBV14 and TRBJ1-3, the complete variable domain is EAGVTQFPSHSVIEKGQTVTLRCDPISGHDNLYWYRRVMGKEIKFLLHFVKESKQDESGMPNNRFLAERTGGTYSTLKVQPAELEDSGVYFCASSQPTPSGNTIYFGEGSWLTVV.

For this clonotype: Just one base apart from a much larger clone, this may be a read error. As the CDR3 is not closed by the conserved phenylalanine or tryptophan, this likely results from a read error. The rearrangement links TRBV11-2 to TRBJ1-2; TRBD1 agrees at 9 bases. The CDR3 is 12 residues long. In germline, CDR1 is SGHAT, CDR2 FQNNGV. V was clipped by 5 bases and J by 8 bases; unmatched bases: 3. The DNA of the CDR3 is TGTGCCAGCAGCACGACAGGGGGAGGCTACACCTAC. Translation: CASSTTGGGYTY.

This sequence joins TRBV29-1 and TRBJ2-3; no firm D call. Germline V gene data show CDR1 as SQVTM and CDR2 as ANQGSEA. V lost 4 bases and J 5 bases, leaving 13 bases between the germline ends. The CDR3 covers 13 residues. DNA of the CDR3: TGCAGCGTTGGTTCGTTGTTTGGAGATACGCAGTATTTT. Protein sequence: CSVGSLFGDTQYF.

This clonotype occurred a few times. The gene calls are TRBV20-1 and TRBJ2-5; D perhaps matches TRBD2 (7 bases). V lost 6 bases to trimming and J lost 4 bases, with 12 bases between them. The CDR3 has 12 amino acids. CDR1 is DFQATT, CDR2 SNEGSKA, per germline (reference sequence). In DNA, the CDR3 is TGCAGTGCGGAGGGGGGGGGAGAGACCCAGTACTTC. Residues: CSAEGGGETQYF.